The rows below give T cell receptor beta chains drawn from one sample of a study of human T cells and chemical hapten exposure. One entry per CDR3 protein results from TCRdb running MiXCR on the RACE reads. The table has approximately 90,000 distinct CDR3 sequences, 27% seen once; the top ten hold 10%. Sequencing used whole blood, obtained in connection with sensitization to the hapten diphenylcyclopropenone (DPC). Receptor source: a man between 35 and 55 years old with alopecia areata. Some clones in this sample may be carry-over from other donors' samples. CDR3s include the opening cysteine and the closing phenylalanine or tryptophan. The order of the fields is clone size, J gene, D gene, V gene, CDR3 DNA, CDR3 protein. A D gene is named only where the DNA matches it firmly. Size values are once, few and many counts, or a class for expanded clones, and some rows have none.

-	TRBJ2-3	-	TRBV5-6	TGTGCCAGCGAATTGACGAGGGAGGGCACAGATACGCAGTATTTT	CASELTREGTDTQYF
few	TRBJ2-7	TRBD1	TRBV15	TGTGCCACCAGCAGCAAGCAGGGACAGCCCTACGAGCAGTACTTC	CATSSKQGQPYEQYF
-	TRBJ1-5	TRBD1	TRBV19	TGTGCCAGTAGTCCCCGGGACAGGGTGGTTAGCAATCAGCCCCAGCATTTT	CASSPRDRVVSNQPQHF
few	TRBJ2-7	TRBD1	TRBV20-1	TGCAGTGCTACCTCCTTGGACAGGGGGGGTAACGAGCAGTACTTC	CSATSLDRGGNEQYF
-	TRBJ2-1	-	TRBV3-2	TGTGCCAGCAGCCTACGGGACAGGGGTTCGAATGAGCAGTTCTTC	CASSLRDRGSNEQFF
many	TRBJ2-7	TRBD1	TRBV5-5	TGTGCCAGCAGCTCCGGGACAGGAACCTACGAGCAGTACTTC	CASSSGTGTYEQYF
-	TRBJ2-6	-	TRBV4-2	TGTGCCAGCAGCCAAGGCACAGGCTCTGGGGCCAACGTCCTGACTTTC	CASSQGTGSGANVLTF
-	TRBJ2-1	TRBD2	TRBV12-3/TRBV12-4	TGTGCCAGCAGCACCGGGACTACCTACAATGAGCAGTTCTTC	CASSTGTTYNEQFF
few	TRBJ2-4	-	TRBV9	TGTGCCAGCAGCGTAGACCCAGGGAGGGCCAAAAACATTCAGTACTTC	CASSVDPGRAKNIQYF
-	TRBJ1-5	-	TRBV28	TGTGCCAGCAGTTTAGACACTTATCAGCCCCAGCATTTT	CASSLDTYQPQHF
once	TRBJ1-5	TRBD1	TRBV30	TGTGCCTGGAGAGCAGGGGGCGCGGATCAGCCCCAGCATTTT	CAWRAGGADQPQHF
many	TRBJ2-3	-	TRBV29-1	TGCAGCGTTGAACTGCTTGCGGATAGCACAGATACGCAGTATTTT	CSVELLADSTDTQYF
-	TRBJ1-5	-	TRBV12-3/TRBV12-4	TGTGCCAGCAGTTTAGTGGGGCAGCCCCAGCATTTT	CASSLVGQPQHF
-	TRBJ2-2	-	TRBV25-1	TGTGCCAGCAGTGATTGGGGGGCAAACGGGGAGCTGTTTTTT	CASSDWGANGELFF
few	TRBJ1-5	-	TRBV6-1	TGTGCCAGCAGTGTAGGACCTAGCAATCAGCCCCAGCATTTT	CASSVGPSNQPQHF
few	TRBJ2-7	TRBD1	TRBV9	TGTGCCAGCAGCAACACAGGGGGCTACGAGCAGTACTTC	CASSNTGGYEQYF
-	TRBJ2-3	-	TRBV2	TGTGCCAGCAGAAGGGTGAGCACAGATACGCAGTATTTT	CASRRVSTDTQYF
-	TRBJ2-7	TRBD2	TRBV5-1	TGCGCCAGCAGCCGTTCCCTAGCGGAGGACTACGAGCAGTACTTC	CASSRSLAEDYEQYF
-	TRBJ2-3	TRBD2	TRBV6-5	TGTGCCAGCAGTTACGGCGGGAGAACGCATTTT	CASSYGGRTHF
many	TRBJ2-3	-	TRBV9	TGTGCCAGCAGCGGGTCTAGCACAGATACGCAGTATTTT	CASSGSSTDTQYF
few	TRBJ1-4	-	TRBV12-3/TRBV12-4	TGTGCCAGCACCCCACGGGCGGGTGAAAAACTGTTTTTT	CASTPRAGEKLFF
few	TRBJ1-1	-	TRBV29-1	TGCAGCGTTGTGTCTAGAAAGGACAGTAGGGCTTTCTTT	CSVVSRKDSRAFF
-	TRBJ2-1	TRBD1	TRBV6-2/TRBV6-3	TGTGCCAGCAGTCGGGGACAGATGTACAATGAGCAGTTCTTC	CASSRGQMYNEQFF
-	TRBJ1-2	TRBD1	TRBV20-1	TGCAGTGCTATAGGACAGGTCCGTAGGTATGGCTACACCTTC	CSAIGQVRRYGYTF
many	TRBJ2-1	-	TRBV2	TGTGCCAGCAGTGATGTCCAGGGGAACAATGAGCAGTTCTTC	CASSDVQGNNEQFF
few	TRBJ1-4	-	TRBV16	TGTGCCAGCAGCCAACCCGGACGGAATGAAAAACTGTTTTTT	CASSQPGRNEKLFF
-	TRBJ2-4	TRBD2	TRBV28	TGTGCCAGCAGTCAGAGCGGGAGGGCCGTTACCAAAAACATTCAGTACTTC	CASSQSGRAVTKNIQYF